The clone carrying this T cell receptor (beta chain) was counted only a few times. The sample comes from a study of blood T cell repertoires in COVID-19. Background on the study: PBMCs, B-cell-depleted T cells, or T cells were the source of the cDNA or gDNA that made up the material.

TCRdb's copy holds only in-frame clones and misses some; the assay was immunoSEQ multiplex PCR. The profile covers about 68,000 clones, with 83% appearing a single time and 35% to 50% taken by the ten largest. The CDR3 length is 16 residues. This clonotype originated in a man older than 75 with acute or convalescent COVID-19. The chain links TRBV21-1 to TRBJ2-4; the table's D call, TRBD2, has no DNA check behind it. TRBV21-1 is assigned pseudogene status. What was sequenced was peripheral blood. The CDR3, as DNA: TGTGCCAGCAGCCAAGGGGGAGGGAGACAGGAAAACATTCAGTACTTC. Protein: CASSQGGGRQENIQYF.